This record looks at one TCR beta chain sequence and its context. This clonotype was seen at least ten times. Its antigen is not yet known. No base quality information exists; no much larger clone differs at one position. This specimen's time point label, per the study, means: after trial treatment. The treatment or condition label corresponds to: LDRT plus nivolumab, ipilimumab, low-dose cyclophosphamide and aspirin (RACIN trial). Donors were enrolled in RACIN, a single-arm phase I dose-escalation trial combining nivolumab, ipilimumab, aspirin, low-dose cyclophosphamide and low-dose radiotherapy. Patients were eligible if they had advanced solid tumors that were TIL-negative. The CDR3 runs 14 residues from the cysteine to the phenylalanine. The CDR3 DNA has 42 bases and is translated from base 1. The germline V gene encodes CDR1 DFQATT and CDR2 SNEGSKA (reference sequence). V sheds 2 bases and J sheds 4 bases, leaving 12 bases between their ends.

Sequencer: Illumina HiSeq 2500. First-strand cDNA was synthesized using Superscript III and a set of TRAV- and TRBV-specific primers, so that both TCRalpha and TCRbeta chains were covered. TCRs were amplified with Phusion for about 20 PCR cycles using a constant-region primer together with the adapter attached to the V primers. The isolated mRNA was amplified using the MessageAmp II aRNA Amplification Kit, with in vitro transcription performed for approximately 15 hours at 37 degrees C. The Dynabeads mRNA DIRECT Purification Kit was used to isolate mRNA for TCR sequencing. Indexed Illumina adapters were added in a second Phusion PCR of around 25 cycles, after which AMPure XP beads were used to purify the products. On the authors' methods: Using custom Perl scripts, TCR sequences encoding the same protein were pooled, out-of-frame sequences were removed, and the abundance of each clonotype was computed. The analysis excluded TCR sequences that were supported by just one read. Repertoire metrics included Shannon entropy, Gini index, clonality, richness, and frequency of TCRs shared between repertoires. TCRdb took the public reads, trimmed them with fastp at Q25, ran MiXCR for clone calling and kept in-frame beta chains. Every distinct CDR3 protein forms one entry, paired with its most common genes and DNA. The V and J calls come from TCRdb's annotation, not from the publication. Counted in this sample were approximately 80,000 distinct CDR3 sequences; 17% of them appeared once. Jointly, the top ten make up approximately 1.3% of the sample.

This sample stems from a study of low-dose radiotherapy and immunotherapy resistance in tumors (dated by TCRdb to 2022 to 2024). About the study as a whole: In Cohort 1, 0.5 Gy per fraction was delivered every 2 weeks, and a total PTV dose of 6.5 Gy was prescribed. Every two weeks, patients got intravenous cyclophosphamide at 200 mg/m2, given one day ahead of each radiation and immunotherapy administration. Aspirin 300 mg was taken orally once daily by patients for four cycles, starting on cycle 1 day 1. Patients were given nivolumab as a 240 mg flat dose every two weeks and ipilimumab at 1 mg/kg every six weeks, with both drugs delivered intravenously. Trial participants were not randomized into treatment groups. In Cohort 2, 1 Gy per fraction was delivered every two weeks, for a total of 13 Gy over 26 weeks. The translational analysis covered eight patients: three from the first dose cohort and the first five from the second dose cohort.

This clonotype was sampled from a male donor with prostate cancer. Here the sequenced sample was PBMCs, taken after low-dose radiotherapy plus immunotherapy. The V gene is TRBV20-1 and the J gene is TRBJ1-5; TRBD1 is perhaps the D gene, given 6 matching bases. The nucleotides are TGCAGTGCTAGAATACAGGGTTTAAATCAGCCCCAGCATTTT. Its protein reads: CSARIQGLNQPQHF.